The 22 T cell receptor beta chains below come from one sample, sequenced in a study of blood T cell repertoires in COVID-19. Assay used: immunoSEQ multiplex PCR; TCRdb lists only in-frame clones, some missing. The sample holds about 100,000 clones, 70% to 90% seen once. Sequencing was done on a sample of peripheral blood. The receptors were gathered from a human donor in a cohort sampled during active COVID-19.

The chain employs TRBV7-9 and TRBJ2-7; 9 bases are shared with TRBD1. The germline V gene has CDR1 SEHNR and CDR2 FQNEAQ (reference sequence). The CDR3 is 15 residues long. Germline trimming cut 1 base from V and 4 bases from J; bases unmatched to any gene: 5. CDR3 bases: TGTGCCAGCAGCTTAGTGGGACAGGGCAAATACGAGCAGTACTTC. Its translation: CASSLVGQGKYEQYF.

The genes are TRBV27 and TRBJ2-1; 7 positions agree with TRBD2. Per germline, CDR1 MNHEY and CDR2 SMNVEV (reference sequence). This CDR3 region has 13 residues. Unmatched junction bases numbered 2, after V lost 5 bases and J lost 4 bases. CDR3 sequence: CASSGLGYNEQFF. DNA of the CDR3: TGTGCCAGCAGTGGACTAGGGTACAATGAGCAGTTCTTC.

The rearrangement joins TRBV19 to TRBJ2-2; D is perhaps TRBD2 (5 bases). Deletions cut 0 bases from V and 7 bases from J, with 9 bases between. The CDR3 spans 14 residues. Germline assignment: CDR1 LNHDA and CDR2 SQIVND (reference sequence). CDR3 nucleotides: TGTGCCAGTAGTATAGATACCGGGGTCGGGGAGCTGTTTTTT. This gives the protein CASSIDTGVGELFF.

The chain has TRBV3-1 (or the pseudogene TRBV3-2) and TRBJ1-6; the D is unclear. Trimming pared 1 base from V and 0 bases from J, leaving 4 bases between. Germline CDR1 LGHDT, CDR2 YNNKEL (reference sequence). The CDR3 spans 15 residues. The CDR3 DNA follows: TGTGCCAGCAGCCAAGGGAGCTCCTATAATTCACCCCTCCACTTT. As protein: CASSQGSSYNSPLHF.

This chain joins TRBV10-3 and TRBJ2-2, with 7 nucleotides matching TRBD1. Trimming took 8 bases from V and 4 from J; bases not matched to a gene: 7. This CDR3 contains 14 residues. CDR1 ENHRY and CDR2 SYGVKD come from the germline V gene. The CDR3 nucleotides read TGTGCCATCCGGACAGGCACAACCACCGGGGAGCTGTTTTTT. Encoded protein: CAIRTGTTTGELFF.

A few counts support this clone. This chain links TRBV30 with TRBJ1-4, with 10 bases fitting TRBD1. Germline V gene lookup returns CDR1 GTSNPN and CDR2 SVGIG (reference sequence). The CDR3 is 15 amino acids. With V trimmed by 4 bases and J by 5 bases, 7 bases remained unmatched. The CDR3 DNA reads as TGTGCCTGGAACGGAGGGACAGGGGTAAATGAAAAACTGTTTTTT. This translates into CAWNGGTGVNEKLFF.

This clone appeared a few times. The genes are TRBV24-1 and TRBJ2-7, with a possible D match to TRBD2 (5 bases). Trimming cost V 8 bases and J 0 bases, with 16 bases left between them. CDR1 and CDR2 from the germline V gene are KGHDR and SFDVKD. The CDR3 loop spans 15 amino acids. In nucleotides, the CDR3 is TGTGCCACCACCGGACTTCCTTACTTCTCCTACGAGCAGTACTTC. The encoded protein is CATTGLPYFSYEQYF.

Only one count was recorded for this clone. The rearrangement joins TRBV7-9 to TRBJ2-3; 12 bases agree with TRBD2. Germline lookup yields CDR1 SEHNR and CDR2 FQNEAQ (reference sequence). The junction had 3 bases not matched to a gene; V was cut back by 1 base and J by 4 bases. This CDR3 is 16 amino acids long. The CDR3 loop reads CASSLGLAGDSDTQYF. As DNA, the CDR3 is TGTGCCAGCAGCTTAGGACTAGCGGGAGATTCAGATACGCAGTATTTT.

This rearrangement joins TRBV6-1 to TRBJ1-5; the D is unclear. Germline V gene lookup returns CDR1 MNHNS and CDR2 SASEGT. The CDR3 is 14 amino acids. V shed 1 base and J shed 6 bases, with 10 bases lying between them. CDR3 protein: CASSEVRPGQPQHF. CDR3 DNA: TGTGCCAGCAGTGAAGTTCGCCCCGGTCAGCCCCAGCATTTT.

This clone has just one count. The V gene is TRBV9, the J gene TRBJ1-6, with TRBD1 identical over 8 bases. CDR3 length: 15 residues. V shed 0 bases, J shed 13 bases, and the junction held 9 bases outside the gene matches. Germline V gene sequence: CDR1 SGDLS, CDR2 YYNGEE. The CDR3 bases are TGTGCCAGCAGCGTAGGGGGTGACAGGGGTAACCCCCTCCACTTT. Its translation: CASSVGGDRGNPLHF.

This chain uses TRBV4-1 with TRBJ1-2; no clear D. The V and J ends lost 0 bases and 4 bases respectively, with 6 bases between them. CDR1 MGHRA and CDR2 YSYEKL come from the germline V gene. This CDR3 is built from 13 residues. CDR3 nucleotides: TGCGCCAGCAGCCAAGAAATCCGCTATGGCTACACCTTC. Its protein is CASSQEIRYGYTF.

The rearrangement uses TRBV5-8 and TRBJ2-5; D gene unclear. The CDR3 runs 13 residues. In germline, CDR1 is SGHTS, CDR2 YDEGEE. Deletions cut 5 bases from V and 5 bases from J, with 13 bases between. The CDR3 DNA reads TGTGCCAGCAGTCAGAGCGTAAGGGAGACCCAGTACTTC. It encodes CASSQSVRETQYF.

This chain connects TRBV9 to TRBJ1-5, with unresolved D. Germline V CDR1 and CDR2: SGDLS, YYNGEE. This CDR3 contains 15 residues. V lost 1 base, J lost 3 bases, and 11 bases lay in between. This chain's CDR3 is CASSVSGGNNQPQHF. The CDR3 DNA reads TGTGCCAGCAGCGTATCGGGAGGGAACAATCAGCCCCAGCATTTT.

The chain combines TRBV19 with TRBJ1-4, with D maybe TRBD1 (6 bases). The CDR3 runs to 15 residues. Trimming left V 5 bases short and J 0 bases short, with 10 bases between. Germline V gives CDR1 LNHDA, CDR2 SQIVND (reference sequence). The CDR3, as DNA: TGTGCCAGTAGTCAGGACAGTACAACTAATGAAAAACTGTTTTTT. It codes for CASSQDSTTNEKLFF.

Remarks on this clone: In the same sample, other DNA sequences code for this CDR3. The chain carries TRBV7-6 and TRBJ2-2, with 9 bases identical to TRBD2. The germline CDR1 and CDR2 sequences are SGHVS and FNYEAQ. J lost 0 bases, V lost 1 base, and 3 bases had no gene match. This CDR3 is 17 amino acids long. The CDR3 bases are TGTGCCAGCAGCTTAGTCCCTAGCGGGGCGAACACCGGGGAGCTGTTTTTT. Encoded protein: CASSLVPSGANTGELFF.

The chain recombines TRBV7-9 with TRBJ1-4, with D possibly TRBD1 on 5 matching bases. V was trimmed by 7 bases and J by 8 bases, leaving 14 bases between them. The CDR3 consists of 13 residues. Germline V gives CDR1 SEHNR, CDR2 FQNEAQ (reference sequence). CDR3 loop: CASNPWGGEKLFF. The CDR3 DNA follows: TGTGCCAGCAACCCATGGGGCGGAGAAAAACTGTTTTTT.

This chain joins TRBV9 and TRBJ2-2, with D unclear. With 5 bases removed from V and 3 bases from J, the gap between germline ends came to 5 bases. This CDR3 contains 12 residues. The germline gives CDR1 SGDLS, CDR2 YYNGEE. The CDR3 reads CASRSDTGELFF. The CDR3 DNA follows: TGTGCCAGCAGGAGCGACACCGGGGAGCTGTTTTTT.

The chain has TRBV6-2 or TRBV6-3 and TRBJ1-6; TRBD1 agrees at 7 bases. Germline CDR1 MNHEY, CDR2 SVGEGT. CDR3 size: 16 residues. V was clipped by 5 bases and J by 6 bases; unmatched bases: 10. The DNA of the CDR3 is TGTGCCAGCAGTAAACCGGGACAGACAATTAATTCACCCCTCCACTTT. Encoded protein: CASSKPGQTINSPLHF.

The chain couples TRBV5-1 to TRBJ2-3; D gene unclear. V lost 0 bases, J lost 0 bases, and 8 bases lay in between. CDR3 length: 15 amino acids. Germline values: CDR1 SGHRS, CDR2 YFSETQ. In DNA form, the CDR3 reads TGCGCCAGCAGCTTGGCTAAACCTAGCACAGATACGCAGTATTTT. Translating it yields CASSLAKPSTDTQYF.

The chain combines TRBV6-5 with TRBJ1-1; D is undetermined. V was trimmed by 7 bases and J by 0 bases, leaving 12 bases between them. Germline V CDR1 and CDR2: MNHEY, SVGAGI. The CDR3 runs to 14 residues. Written as DNA, the CDR3 is TGTGCCAGCATGTCAACAGTATTGAACACTGAAGCTTTCTTT. Translated, it gives CASMSTVLNTEAFF.

Here the CDR3 reads CASSTRLAGGDEQYF. In nucleotides, the CDR3 is TGCGCCAGCAGCACCCGACTAGCGGGAGGGGACGAGCAGTACTTC. The V and J genes are TRBV5-1 and TRBJ2-7; 14 bases are shared with TRBD2. This CDR3 has 15 amino acids. V shed 4 bases and J 5 bases; nucleotides not matched to a gene: 5. Germline loops: CDR1 SGHRS, CDR2 YFSETQ.

In its sample, this clone was seen once. The CDR3 reads CASSSGRVTPGELFF. The CDR3 DNA reads as TGCGCCAGCAGTAGCGGGAGGGTAACCCCCGGGGAGCTGTTTTTT. The V gene is TRBV10-1, the J gene TRBJ2-2; 10 nucleotides match TRBD2. The trim removed 5 bases at V and 6 bases at J, leaving 6 bases unmatched. The germline CDR1 and CDR2 sequences are WNHNN and SYGVQD (reference sequence). The CDR3 runs to 15 residues.